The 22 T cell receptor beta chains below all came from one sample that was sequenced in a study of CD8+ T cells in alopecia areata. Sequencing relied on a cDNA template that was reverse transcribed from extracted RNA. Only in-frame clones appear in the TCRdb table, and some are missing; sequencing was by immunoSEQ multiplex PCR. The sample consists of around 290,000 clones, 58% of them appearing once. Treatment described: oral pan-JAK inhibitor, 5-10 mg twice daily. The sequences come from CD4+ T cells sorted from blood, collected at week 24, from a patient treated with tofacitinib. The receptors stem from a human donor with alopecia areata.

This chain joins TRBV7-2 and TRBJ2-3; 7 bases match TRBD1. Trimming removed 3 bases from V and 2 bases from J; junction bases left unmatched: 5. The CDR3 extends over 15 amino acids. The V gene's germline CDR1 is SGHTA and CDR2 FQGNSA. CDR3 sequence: CASSFKRGHTDTQYF. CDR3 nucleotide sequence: TGTGCCAGCAGCTTCAAAAGGGGGCACACAGATACGCAGTATTTT.

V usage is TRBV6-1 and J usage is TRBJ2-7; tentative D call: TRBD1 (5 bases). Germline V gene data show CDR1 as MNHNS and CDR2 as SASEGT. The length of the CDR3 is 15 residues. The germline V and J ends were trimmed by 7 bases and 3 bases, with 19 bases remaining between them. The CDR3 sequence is CASTYDISTVYEQYF. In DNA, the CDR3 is TGTGCCAGCACCTACGACATATCGACAGTCTACGAGCAGTACTTC.

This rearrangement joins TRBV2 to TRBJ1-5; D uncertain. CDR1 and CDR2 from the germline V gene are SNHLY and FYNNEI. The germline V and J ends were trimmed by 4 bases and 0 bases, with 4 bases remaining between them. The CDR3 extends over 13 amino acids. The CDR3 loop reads CASSADSNQPQHF. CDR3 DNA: TGTGCCAGCAGTGCAGATAGCAATCAGCCCCAGCATTTT.

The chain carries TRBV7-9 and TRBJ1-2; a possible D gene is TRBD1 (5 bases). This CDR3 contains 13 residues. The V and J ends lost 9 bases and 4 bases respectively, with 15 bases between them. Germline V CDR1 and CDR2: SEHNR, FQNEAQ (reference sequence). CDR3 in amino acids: CASTTGTTYGYTF. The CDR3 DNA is TGTGCCAGTACAACCGGGACGACCTATGGCTACACCTTC. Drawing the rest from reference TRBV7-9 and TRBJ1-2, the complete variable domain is DTGVSQNPRHKITKRGQNVTFRCDPISEHNRLYWYRQTLGQGPEFLTYFQNEAQLEKSRLLSDRFSAERPKGSFSTLEIQRTEQGDSAMYLCASTTGTTYGYTFGSGTRLTVV.

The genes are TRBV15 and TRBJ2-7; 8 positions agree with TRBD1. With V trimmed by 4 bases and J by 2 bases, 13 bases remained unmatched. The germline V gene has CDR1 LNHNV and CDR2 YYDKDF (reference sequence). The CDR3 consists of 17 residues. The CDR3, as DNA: TGTGCCACCAGCAACCCAAGTACCGGGACAGGACCCTACGAGCAGTACTTC. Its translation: CATSNPSTGTGPYEQYF.

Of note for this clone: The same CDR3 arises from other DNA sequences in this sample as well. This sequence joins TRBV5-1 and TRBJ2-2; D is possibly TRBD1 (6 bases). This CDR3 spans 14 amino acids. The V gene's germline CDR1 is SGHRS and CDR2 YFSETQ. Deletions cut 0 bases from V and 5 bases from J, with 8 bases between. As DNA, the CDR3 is TGCGCCAGCAGCTTGGACAGGGTAACCGGGGAGCTGTTTTTT. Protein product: CASSLDRVTGELFF.

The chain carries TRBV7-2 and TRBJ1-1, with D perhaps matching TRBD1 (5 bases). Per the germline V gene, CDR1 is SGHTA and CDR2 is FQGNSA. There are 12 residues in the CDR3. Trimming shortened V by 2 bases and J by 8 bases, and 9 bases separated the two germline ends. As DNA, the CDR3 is TGTGCCAGCAGCTTACGCAGGGACGAAGCTTTCTTT. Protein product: CASSLRRDEAFF.

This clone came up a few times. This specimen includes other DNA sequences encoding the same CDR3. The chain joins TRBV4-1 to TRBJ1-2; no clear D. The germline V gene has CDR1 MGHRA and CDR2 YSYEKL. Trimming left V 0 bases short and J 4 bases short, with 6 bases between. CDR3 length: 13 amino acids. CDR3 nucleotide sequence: TGCGCCAGCAGCCAAGAAGGGAGCTATGGCTACACCTTC. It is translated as CASSQEGSYGYTF.

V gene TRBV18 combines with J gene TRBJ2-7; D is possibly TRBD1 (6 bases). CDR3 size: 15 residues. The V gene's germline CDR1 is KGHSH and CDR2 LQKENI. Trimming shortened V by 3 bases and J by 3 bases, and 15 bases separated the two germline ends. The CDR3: CASSPGQLGSYEQYF. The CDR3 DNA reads TGTGCCAGCTCACCCGGACAGCTAGGGAGCTACGAGCAGTACTTC.

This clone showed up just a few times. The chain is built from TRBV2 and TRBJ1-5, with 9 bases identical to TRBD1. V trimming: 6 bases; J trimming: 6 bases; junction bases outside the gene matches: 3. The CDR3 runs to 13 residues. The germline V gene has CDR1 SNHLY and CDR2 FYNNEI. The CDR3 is CASRGQGSQPQHF. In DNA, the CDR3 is TGTGCCAGCAGGGGACAGGGTAGTCAGCCCCAGCATTTT.

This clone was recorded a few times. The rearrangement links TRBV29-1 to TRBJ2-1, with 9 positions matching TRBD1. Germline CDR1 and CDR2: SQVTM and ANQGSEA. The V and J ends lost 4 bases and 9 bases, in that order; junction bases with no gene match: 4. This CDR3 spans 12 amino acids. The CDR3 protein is CSVGGQGTEQFF. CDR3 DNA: TGCAGCGTTGGAGGACAGGGGACTGAGCAGTTCTTC.

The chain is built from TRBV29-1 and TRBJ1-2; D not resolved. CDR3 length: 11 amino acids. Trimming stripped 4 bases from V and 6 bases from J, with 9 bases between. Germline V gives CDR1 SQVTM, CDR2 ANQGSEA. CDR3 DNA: TGCAGCGTTGCGGGGTACAATGGCTACACCTTC. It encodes CSVAGYNGYTF.

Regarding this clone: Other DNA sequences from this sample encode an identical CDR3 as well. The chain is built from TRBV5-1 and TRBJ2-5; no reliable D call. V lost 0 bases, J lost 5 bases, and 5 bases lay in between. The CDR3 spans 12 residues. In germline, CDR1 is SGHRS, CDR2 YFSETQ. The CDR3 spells CASSLARETQYF. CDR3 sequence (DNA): TGCGCCAGCAGCTTGGCCAGGGAGACCCAGTACTTC.

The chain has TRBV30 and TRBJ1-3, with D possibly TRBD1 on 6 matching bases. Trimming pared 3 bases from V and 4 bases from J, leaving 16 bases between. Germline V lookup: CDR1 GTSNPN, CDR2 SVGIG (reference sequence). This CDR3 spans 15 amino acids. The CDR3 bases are TGTGCCTGGAGCTTGGGACATTTAGCAGGAAACACCATATATTTT. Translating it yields CAWSLGHLAGNTIYF.

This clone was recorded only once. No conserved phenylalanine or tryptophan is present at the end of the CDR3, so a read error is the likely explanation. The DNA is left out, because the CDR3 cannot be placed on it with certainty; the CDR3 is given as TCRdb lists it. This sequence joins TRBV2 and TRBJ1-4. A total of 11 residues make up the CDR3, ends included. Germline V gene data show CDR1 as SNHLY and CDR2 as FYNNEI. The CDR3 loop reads CASVEAGPSTV.

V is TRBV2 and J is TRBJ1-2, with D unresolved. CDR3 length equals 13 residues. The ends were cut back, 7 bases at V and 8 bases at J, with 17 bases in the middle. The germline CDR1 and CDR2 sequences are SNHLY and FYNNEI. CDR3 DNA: TGTGCCAGCACCACCGAGGAAATGAAGGGCTACACCTTC. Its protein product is CASTTEEMKGYTF.

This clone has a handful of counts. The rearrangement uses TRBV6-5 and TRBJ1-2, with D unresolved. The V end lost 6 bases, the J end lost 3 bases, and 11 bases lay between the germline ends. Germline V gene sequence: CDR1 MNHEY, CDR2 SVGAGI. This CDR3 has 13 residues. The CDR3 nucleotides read TGTGCCAGCAGGGAACCCGGAGACTATGGCTACACCTTC. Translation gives CASREPGDYGYTF.

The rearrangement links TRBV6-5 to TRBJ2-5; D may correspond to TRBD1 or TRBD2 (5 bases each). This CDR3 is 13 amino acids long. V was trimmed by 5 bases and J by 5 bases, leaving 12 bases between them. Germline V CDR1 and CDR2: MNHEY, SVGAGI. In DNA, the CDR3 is TGTGCCAGCAGTCGGGACGTACTGGAGACCCAGTACTTC. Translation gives CASSRDVLETQYF.

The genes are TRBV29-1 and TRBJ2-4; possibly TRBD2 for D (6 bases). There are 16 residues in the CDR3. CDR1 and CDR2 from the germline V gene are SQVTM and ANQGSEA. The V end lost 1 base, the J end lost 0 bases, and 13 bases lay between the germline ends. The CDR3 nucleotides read TGCAGCGTTGAAGCGGAGGGTACCCTAGCCAAAAACATTCAGTACTTC. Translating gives CSVEAEGTLAKNIQYF. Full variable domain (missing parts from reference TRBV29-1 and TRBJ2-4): SAVISQKPSRDICQRGTSLTIQCQVDSQVTMMFWYRQQPGQSLTLIATANQGSEATYESGFVIDKFPISRPNLTFSTLTVSNMSPEDSSIYLCSVEAEGTLAKNIQYFGAGTRLSVL.

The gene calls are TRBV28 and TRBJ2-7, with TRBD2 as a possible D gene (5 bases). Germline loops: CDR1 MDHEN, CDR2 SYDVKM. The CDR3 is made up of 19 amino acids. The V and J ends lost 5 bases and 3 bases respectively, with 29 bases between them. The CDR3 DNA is TGTGCCAGCAGTCCTGAATTTCTCGGAGGAAAAACGGTCTACTACGAGCAGTACTTC. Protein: CASSPEFLGGKTVYYEQYF.

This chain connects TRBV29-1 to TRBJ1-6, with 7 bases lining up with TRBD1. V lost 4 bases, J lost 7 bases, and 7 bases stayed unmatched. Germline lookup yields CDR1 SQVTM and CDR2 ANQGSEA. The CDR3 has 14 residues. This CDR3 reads CSVGEGQPNSPLHF. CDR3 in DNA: TGCAGCGTTGGCGAGGGACAGCCAAATTCACCCCTCCACTTT. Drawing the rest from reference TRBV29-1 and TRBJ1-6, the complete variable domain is SAVISQKPSRDICQRGTSLTIQCQVDSQVTMMFWYRQQPGQSLTLIATANQGSEATYESGFVIDKFPISRPNLTFSTLTVSNMSPEDSSIYLCSVGEGQPNSPLHFGNGTRLTVT.

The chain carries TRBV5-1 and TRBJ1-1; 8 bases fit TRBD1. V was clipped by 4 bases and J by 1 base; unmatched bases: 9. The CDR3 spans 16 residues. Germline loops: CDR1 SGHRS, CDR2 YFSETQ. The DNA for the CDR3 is TGCGCCAGCAGCCCTCAGGGGGCCCACTCGAACACTGAAGCTTTCTTT. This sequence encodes CASSPQGAHSNTEAFF.